This TCR beta chain stems from a study of T cell responses to AZD1222 COVID-19 vaccine. Study results and caveats: Most donors were white British, females outnumbered males, and clonal diversity was possibly underestimated.

Data came from immunoSEQ multiplex PCR; TCRdb stores just in-frame clones and leaves some out. The sample carries 100,000 to 120,000 clones, approximately 90% recorded once. For this clone: Its cognate antigen is unknown.

This TCR was recovered from an adult in good health. The material was peripheral blood, obtained on day 0 of AZD1222 vaccination.

CDR3 amino acids: CASLAPADTQYF. Written as DNA, the CDR3 is TGTGCCTCCCTAGCCCCGGCAGATACGCAGTATTTT. The chain carries TRBV30 and TRBJ2-3, with D perhaps matching TRBD2 (5 bases). V dropped 7 bases and J dropped 4 bases, with 12 bases sitting between them. In germline, CDR1 is GTSNPN, CDR2 SVGIG (reference sequence). The CDR3 extends over 12 amino acids.